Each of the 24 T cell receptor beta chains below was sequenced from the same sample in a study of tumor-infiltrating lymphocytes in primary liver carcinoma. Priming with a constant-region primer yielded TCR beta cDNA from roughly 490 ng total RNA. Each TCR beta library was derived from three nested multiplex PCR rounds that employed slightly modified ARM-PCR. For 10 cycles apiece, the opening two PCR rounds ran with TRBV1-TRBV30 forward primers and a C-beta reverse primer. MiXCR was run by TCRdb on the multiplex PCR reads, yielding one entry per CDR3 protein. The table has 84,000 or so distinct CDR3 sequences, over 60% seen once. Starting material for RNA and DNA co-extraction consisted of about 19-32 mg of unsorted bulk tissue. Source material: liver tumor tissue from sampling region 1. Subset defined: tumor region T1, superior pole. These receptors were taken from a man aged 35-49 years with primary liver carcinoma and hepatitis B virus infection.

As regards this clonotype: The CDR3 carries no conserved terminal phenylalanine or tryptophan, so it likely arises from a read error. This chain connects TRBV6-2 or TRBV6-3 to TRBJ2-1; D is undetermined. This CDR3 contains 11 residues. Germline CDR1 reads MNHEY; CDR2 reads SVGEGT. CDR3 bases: TGTGCGAGCAGTTGGGGTAATGAGCAGTTCTCC. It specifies CASSWGNEQFS.

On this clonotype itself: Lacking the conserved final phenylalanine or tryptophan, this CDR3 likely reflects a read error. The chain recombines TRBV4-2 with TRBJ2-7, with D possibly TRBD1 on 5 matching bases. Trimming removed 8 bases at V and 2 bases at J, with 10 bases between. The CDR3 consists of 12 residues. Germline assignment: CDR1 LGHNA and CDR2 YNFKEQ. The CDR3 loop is CASCPDTYEQYL. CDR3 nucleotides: TGTGCCAGCTGCCCGGACACCTACGAGCAGTACCTC.

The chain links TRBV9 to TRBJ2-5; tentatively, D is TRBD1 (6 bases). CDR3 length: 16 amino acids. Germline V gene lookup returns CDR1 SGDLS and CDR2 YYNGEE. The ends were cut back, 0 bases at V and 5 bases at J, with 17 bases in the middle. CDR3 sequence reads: CASSVGVRGDPETQYF. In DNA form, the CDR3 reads TGTGCCAGCAGCGTAGGTGTCAGGGGAGATCCGGAGACCCAGTACTTC.

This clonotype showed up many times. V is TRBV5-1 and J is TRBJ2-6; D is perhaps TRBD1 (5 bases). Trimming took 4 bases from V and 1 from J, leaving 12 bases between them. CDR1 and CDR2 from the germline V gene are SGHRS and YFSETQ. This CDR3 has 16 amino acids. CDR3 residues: CASSLTTVSGANVLTF. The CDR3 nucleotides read TGCGCCAGCAGCCTGACGACAGTTTCTGGGGCCAACGTCCTGACTTTC.

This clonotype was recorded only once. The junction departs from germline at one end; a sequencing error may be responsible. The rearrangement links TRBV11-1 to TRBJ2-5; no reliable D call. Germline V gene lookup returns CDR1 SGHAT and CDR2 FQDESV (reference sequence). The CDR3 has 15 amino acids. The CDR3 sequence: CSRSLEARSQETQYF. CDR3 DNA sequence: TGTTCCAGGAGCTTAGAGGCGAGGTCCCAAGAGACCCAGTACTTC.

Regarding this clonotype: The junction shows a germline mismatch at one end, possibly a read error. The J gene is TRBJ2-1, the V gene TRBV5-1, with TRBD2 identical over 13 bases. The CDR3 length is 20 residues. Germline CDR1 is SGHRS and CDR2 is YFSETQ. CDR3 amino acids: CASSPGAPGLAGKSYNEQLF. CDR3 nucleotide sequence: TGCGCCAGCAGCCCTGGGGCCCCGGGACTAGCGGGAAAGTCCTACAATGAGCAGCTCTTC. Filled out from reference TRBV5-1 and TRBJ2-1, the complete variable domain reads KAGVTQTPRYLIKTRGQQVTLSCSPISGHRSVSWYQQTPGQGLQFLFEYFSETQRNKGNFPGRFSGRQFSNSRSEMNVSTLELGDSALYLCASSPGAPGLAGKSYNEQLFGPGTRLTVL.

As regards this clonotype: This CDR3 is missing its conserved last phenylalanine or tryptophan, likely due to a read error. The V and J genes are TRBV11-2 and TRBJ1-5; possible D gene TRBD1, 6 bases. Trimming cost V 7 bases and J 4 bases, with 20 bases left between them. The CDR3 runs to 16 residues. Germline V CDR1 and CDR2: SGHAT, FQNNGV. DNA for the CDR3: TGTGCCAGCAATTTAGGCCCTCCCGGGACAAATCAGCCCCAGCATTGT. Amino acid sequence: CASNLGPPGTNQPQHC.

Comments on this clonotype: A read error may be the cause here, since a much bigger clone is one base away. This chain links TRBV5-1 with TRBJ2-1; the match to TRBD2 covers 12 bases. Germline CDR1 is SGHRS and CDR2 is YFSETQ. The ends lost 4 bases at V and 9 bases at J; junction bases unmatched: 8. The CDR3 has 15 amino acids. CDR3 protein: CASSRTSGTFIEQFF. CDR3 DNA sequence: TGCGCCAGCAGCAGGACTAGCGGGACATTCATTGAGCAGTTCTTC.

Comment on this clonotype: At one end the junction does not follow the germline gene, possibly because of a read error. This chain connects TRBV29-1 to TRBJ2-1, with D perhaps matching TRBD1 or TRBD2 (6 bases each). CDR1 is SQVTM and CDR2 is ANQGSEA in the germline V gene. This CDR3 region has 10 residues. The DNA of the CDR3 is TGCAGCGGGTTAACAGGGAGGAAGTCCTTC. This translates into CSGLTGRKSF.

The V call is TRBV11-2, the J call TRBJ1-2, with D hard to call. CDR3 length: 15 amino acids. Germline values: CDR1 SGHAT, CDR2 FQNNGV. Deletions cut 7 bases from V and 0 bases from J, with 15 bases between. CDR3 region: CASNFVPDANYGYTF. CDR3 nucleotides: TGTGCCAGCAACTTTGTGCCTGATGCTAACTATGGCTACACCTTC.

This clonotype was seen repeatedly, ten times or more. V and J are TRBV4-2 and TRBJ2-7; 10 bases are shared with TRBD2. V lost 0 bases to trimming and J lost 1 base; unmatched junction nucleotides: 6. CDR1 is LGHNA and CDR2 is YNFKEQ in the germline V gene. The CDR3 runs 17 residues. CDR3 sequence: CASSQDSGSGGSYEQYF. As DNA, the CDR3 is TGTGCCAGCAGCCAAGATAGTGGTAGCGGGGGGTCCTACGAGCAGTACTTC.

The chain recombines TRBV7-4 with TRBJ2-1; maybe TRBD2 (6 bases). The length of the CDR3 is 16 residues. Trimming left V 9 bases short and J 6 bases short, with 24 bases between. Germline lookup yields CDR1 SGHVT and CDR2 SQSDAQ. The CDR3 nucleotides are TGTGCCAGGAGCACCCCGGAACTAGCCTTCCCCAATGAGCAGTTCTTC. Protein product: CARSTPELAFPNEQFF.

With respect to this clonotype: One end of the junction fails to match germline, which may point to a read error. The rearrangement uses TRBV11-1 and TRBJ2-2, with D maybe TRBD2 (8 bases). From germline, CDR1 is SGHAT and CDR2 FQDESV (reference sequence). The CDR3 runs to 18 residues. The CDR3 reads CTSSLDTATGTSTGELFF. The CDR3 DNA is TGTACCAGCAGCTTAGACACTGCGACAGGGACTAGCACCGGGGAGCTGTTTTTT.

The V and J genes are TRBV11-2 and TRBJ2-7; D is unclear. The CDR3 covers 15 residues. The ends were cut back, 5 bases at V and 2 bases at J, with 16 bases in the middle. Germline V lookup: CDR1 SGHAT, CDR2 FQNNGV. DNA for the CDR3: TGTGCCAGCAGCCTCGGCCGGGCTCTGCCCTACGAGCAGTACTTC. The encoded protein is CASSLGRALPYEQYF.

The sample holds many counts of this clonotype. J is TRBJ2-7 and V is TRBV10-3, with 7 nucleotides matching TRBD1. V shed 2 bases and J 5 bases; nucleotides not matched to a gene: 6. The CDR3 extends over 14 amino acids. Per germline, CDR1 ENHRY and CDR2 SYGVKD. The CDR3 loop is CAISETRQGDEQYF. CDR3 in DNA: TGTGCCATCAGTGAGACCCGACAGGGTGACGAGCAGTACTTC.

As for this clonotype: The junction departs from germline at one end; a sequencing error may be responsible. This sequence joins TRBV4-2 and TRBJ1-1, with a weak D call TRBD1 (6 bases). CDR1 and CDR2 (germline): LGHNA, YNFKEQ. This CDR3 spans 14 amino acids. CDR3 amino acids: CASSQGRTVTEVFF. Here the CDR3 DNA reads TGTGCCAGCAGCCAAGGTCGGACAGTGACTGAAGTTTTCTTT.

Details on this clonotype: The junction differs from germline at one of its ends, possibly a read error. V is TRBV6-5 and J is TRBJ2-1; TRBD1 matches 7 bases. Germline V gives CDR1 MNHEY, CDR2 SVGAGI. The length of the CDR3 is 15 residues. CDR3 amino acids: CASSKQGSSYIEQLF. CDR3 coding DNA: TGTGCCAGCAGCAAACAGGGGAGCTCCTACATTGAGCAGTTATTC.

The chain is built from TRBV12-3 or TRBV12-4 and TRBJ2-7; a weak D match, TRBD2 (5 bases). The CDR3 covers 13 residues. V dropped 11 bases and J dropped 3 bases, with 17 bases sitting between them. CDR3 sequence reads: CAGTRRGNYEQYF. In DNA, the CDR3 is TGTGCCGGCACCCGACGGGGAAACTACGAGCAGTACTTC.

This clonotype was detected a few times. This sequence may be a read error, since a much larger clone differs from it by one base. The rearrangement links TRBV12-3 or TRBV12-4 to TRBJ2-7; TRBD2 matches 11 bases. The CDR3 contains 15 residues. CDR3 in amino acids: CASSLSTSGMYGQYF. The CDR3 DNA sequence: TGTGCCAGCAGTTTATCGACTAGCGGGATGTACGGGCAGTACTTC.

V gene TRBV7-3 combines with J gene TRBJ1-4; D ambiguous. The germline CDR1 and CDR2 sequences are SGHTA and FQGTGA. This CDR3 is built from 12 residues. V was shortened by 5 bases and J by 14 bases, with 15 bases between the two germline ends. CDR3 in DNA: TGTGCCAGCAGCCGCGCCTCACAACGGCTGTTTTTT. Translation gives CASSRASQRLFF. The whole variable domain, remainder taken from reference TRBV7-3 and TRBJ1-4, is GAGVSQTPSNKVTEKGKYVELRCDPISGHTALYWYRQSLGQGPEFLIYFQGTGAADDSGLPNDRFFAVRPEGSVSTLKIQRTERGDSAVYLCASSRASQRLFFGSGTQLSVL.

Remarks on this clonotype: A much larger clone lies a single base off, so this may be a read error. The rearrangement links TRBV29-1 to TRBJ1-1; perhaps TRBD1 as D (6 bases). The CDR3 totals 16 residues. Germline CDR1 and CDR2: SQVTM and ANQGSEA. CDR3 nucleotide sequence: TGCAGCGTTAGTGGGGTCAGGGACATTATGAACACTGAAGCTCTCTTT. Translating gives CSVSGVRDIMNTEALF.

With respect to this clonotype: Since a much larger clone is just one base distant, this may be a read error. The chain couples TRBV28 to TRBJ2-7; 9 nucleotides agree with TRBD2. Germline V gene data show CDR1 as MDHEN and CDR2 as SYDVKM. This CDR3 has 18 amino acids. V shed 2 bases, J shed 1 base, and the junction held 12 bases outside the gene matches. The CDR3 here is CASSLGSGRSGRSYEQYF. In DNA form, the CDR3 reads TGTGCCAGCAGTTTAGGCAGTGGGCGAAGCGGGAGGTCCTACGAGCAGTACTTC.

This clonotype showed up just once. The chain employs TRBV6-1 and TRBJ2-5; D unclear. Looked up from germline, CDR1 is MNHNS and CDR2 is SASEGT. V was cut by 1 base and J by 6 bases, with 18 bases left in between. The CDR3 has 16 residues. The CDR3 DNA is TGTGCCAGCAGTGAAGATGGATACGTCCGAGTGCAGACCCAGTACTTC. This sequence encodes CASSEDGYVRVQTQYF.

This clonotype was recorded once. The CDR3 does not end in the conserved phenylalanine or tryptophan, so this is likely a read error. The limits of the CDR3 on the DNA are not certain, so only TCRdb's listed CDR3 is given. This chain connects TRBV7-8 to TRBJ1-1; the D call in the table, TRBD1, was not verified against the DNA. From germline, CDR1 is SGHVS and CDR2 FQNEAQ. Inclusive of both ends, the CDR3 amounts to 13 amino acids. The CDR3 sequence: CASSYSGDTEASI.